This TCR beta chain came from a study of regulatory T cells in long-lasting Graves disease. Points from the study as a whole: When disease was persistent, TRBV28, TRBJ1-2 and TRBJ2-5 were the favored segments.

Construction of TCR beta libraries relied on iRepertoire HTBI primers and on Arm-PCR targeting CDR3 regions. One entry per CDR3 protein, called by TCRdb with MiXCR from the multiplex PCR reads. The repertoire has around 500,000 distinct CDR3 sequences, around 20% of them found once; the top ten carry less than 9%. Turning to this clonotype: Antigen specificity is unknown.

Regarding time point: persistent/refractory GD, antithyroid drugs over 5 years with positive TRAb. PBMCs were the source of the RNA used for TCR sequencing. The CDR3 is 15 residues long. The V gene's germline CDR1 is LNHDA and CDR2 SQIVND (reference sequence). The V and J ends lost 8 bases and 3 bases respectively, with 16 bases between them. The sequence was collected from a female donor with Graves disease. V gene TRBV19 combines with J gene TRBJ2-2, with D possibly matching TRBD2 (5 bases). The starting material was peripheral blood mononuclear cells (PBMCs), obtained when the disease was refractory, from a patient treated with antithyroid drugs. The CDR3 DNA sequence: TGTGCCAGTTCGGGCACGGGAAGCTACACCGGGGAGCTGTTTTTT. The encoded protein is CASSGTGSYTGELFF. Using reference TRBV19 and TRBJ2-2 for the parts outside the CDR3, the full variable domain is DGGITQSPKYLFRKEGQNVTLSCEQNLNHDAMYWYRQDPGQGLRLIYYSQIVNDFQKGDIAEGYSVSREKKESFPLTVTSAQKNPTAFYLCASSGTGSYTGELFFGEGSRLTVL.